The T cell receptor (beta chain) under discussion was sequenced for a study of blood T cells in healthy people across ages. The length of the CDR3 is 13 residues. After removal of 5 bases from V and 4 bases from J, the junction contained 5 bases not matched to a gene. Germline CDR1 and CDR2: SQVTM and ANQGSEA. For the second PCR, which ran for about 7 to 11 cycles, a sample-barcoded 5' primer and a J-beta primer mix were used. All cDNA molecules were each tagged by a template-switch adaptor with 12 random nucleotides. Each CDR3 protein gets one entry after TCRdb re-called the 5' RACE reads with MiXCR. Counted here are some 1.5 million distinct CDR3 sequences, about 42% occurring once; the ten biggest clones make up roughly 3.7%.

This rearrangement joins TRBV29-1 to TRBJ1-2; 9 nucleotides line up with TRBD1. The source is a woman aged 18-29 years in good health. Sequencing input: blood. CDR3 protein: CSVRTGVTYGYTF. For the CDR3, the DNA is TGCAGCGTTCGGACAGGGGTGACCTATGGCTACACCTTC.